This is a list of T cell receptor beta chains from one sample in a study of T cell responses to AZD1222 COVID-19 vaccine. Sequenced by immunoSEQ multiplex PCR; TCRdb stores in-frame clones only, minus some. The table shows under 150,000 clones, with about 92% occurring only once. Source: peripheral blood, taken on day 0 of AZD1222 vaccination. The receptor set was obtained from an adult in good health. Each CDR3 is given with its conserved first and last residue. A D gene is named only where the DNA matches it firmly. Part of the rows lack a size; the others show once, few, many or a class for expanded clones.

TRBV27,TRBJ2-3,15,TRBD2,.,CASSASGRGLDTQYF,TGTGCCAGCAGTGCTAGCGGGAGGGGCTTAGATACGCAGTATTTT
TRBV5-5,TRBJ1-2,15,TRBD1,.,CASSLTGGRNYGYTF,TGTGCCAGCAGCTTGACAGGGGGAAGGAATTATGGCTACACCTTC
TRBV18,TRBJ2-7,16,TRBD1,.,CASSAPVDRGRYEQYF,TGTGCCAGCTCAGCACCTGTGGACAGGGGGCGATACGAGCAGTACTTC
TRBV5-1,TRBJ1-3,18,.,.,CASSLELVGHTSGNTIYF,TGCGCCAGCAGCTTGGAATTGGTGGGACACACTTCTGGAAACACCATATATTTT
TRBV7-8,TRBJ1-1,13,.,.,CASSYDRNTEAFF,TGTGCCAGCAGCTACGATAGGAACACTGAAGCTTTCTTT
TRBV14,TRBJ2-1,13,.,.,CASSQELDNEQFF,TGTGCCAGCAGCCAAGAGCTAGACAATGAGCAGTTCTTC
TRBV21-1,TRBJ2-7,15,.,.,CASSPDTSESYEQYF,TGTGCCAGCAGCCCAGATACTAGCGAGTCCTACGAGCAGTACTTC
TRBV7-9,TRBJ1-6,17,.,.,CASSHHDDTGSRSPLHF,TGTGCCAGCAGCCACCATGATGATACAGGATCGAGATCACCCCTCCACTTT
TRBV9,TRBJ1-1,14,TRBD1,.,CASSGGTVSTEAFF,TGTGCCAGCAGCGGGGGGACAGTTAGCACTGAAGCTTTCTTT
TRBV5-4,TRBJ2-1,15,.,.,CASSSPGLGSNEQFF,TGTGCCAGCAGCTCCCCGGGTCTAGGGAGCAATGAGCAGTTCTTC
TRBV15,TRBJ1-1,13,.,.,CATSRGSVTEAFF,TGTGCCACCAGCAGAGGGTCAGTCACTGAAGCTTTCTTT
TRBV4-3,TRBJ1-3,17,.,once,CASSFTEGLSSGNTIYF,TGCGCCAGCAGCTTCACAGAGGGGTTAAGCTCTGGAAACACCATATATTTT
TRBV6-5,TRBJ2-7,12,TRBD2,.,CASSLAGDEQYF,TGTGCCAGCAGTCTAGCGGGAGACGAGCAGTACTTC
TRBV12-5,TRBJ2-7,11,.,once,CASGSGNEQYF,TGTGCTAGTGGTTCGGGTAACGAGCAGTACTTC
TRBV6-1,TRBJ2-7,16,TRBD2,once,CASSESGGGSSYEQYF,TGTGCCAGCAGTGAATCAGGCGGGGGGAGCTCCTACGAGCAGTACTTC
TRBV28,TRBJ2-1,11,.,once,CASAQLHEQFF,TGTGCCAGCGCCCAACTGCATGAGCAGTTCTTC
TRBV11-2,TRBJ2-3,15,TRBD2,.,CASGRLAGGVDTQYF,TGTGCCAGCGGCAGACTAGCGGGGGGTGTAGATACGCAGTATTTT
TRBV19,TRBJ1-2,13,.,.,CASSMERVYGYTF,TGTGCCAGTAGTATGGAACGGGTCTATGGCTACACCTTC
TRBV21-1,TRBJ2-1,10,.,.,CAQLDNEQFF,TGTGCCCAGCTTGACAATGAGCAGTTCTTC
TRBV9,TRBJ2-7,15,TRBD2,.,CASSVEAGGYYEQYF,TGTGCCAGCAGCGTAGAAGCGGGAGGGTACTACGAGCAGTACTTC
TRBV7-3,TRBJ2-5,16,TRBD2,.,CASSPGTRPRLETQYF,TGTGCCAGCAGCCCCGGGACTAGGCCGAGATTAGAGACCCAGTACTTC
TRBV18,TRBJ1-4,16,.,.,CASSPAVAGEAEKLFF,TGTGCCAGCTCACCAGCCGTGGCAGGGGAGGCGGAAAAACTGTTTTTT
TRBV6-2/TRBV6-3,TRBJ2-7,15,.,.,CASSYSRGVLREQYF,TGTGCCAGCAGTTACTCCAGGGGAGTATTGCGGGAGCAGTACTTC
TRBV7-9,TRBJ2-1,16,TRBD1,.,CASSLVRQGGGDEQFF,TGTGCCAGCAGCTTAGTTCGACAGGGGGGCGGCGATGAGCAGTTCTTC
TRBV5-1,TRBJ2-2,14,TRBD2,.,CASSDGLGVGELFF,TGCGCCAGCAGCGACGGACTAGGGGTCGGGGAGCTGTTTTTT
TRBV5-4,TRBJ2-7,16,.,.,CASSPQGGSLLYEQYF,TGTGCCAGCAGCCCCCAGGGGGGCAGCCTACTCTACGAGCAGTACTTC
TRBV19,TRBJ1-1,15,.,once,CASSMSRDGNTEAFF,TGTGCCAGTAGTATGTCCCGGGACGGGAACACTGAAGCTTTCTTT
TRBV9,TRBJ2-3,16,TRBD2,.,CASSVGLAGVGDTQYF,TGTGCCAGCAGCGTAGGGCTAGCGGGAGTTGGAGATACGCAGTATTTT
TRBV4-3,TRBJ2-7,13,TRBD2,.,CASSQDSGGEQYF,TGCGCCAGCAGCCAAGACAGCGGGGGTGAGCAGTACTTC
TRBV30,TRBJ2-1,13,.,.,CAWSGARPNEQFF,TGTGCCTGGAGCGGGGCTAGACCCAATGAGCAGTTCTTC
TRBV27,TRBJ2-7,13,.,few,CASSLKGSYEQYF,TGTGCCAGCAGTTTGAAGGGGAGCTACGAGCAGTACTTC
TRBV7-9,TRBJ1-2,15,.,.,CASSQSQGPGRGYTF,TGTGCCAGCAGCCAGTCACAGGGCCCGGGTCGTGGCTACACCTTC
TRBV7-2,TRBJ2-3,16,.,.,CASSLVASFKTDTQYF,TGTGCCAGCAGCTTAGTGGCATCTTTTAAAACAGATACGCAGTATTTT
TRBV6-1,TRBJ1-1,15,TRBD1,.,CASSEEWDRNTEAFF,TGTGCCAGCAGTGAAGAATGGGACAGGAACACTGAAGCTTTCTTT
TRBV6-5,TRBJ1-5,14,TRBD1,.,CASRERTGNQPQHF,TGTGCCAGCCGGGAGAGGACAGGTAATCAGCCCCAGCATTTT
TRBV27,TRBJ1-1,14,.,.,CASSFATMNTEAFF,TGTGCCAGCAGTTTTGCTACGATGAACACTGAAGCTTTCTTT
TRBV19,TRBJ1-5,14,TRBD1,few,CASSYRQGNQPQHF,TGTGCCAGTTCTTACCGACAGGGGAATCAGCCCCAGCATTTT
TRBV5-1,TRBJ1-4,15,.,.,CASSLTGPTNEKLFF,TGCGCCAGCAGCCTCACAGGGCCGACTAATGAAAAACTGTTTTTT
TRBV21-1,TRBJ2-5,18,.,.,CASSDTSGALYSQETQYF,TGTGCCAGCAGCGACACTAGCGGGGCCCTGTACTCACAAGAGACCCAGTACTTC
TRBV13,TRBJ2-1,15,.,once,CASSLGDRSSNEQFF,TGTGCCAGCAGCTTAGGAGACAGATCTTCAAATGAGCAGTTCTTC
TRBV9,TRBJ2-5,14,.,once,CASSVGDSQETQYF,TGTGCCAGCAGCGTAGGGGACTCCCAAGAGACCCAGTACTTC
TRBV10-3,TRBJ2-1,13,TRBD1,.,CAISAGQYNEQFF,TGTGCCATCAGTGCGGGACAGTACAATGAGCAGTTCTTC
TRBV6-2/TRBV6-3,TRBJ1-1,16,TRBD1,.,CASSRDRGRMNTEAFF,TGTGCCAGCAGCCGGGACAGGGGTCGCATGAACACTGAAGCTTTCTTT
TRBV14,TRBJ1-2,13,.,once,CASSQVQGHGYTF,TGTGCCAGCAGCCAAGTTCAGGGGCATGGCTACACCTTC
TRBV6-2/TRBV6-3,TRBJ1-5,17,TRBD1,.,CASSAPGTGGTDQPQHF,TGTGCCAGCAGTGCCCCCGGGACAGGGGGCACGGATCAGCCCCAGCATTTT
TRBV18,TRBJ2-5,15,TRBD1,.,CASSPMTGKAETQYF,TGTGCCAGCTCGCCTATGACAGGGAAAGCGGAGACCCAGTACTTC